A single sample is the source of the 25 T cell receptor beta chains below, sequenced in a study of T cells in Graves' hyperthyroidism and ophthalmopathy (dated by TCRdb to about 2019). Receptor libraries were prepared by multiplex PCR. The sequencing machine was an Illumina HiSeq 2000. TCR beta CDR3 regions were amplified from RNA transcripts. The TCR CDR3 was subjected to a first round of RT-PCR using the HTBI primer set and the Qiagen OneStep RT-PCR kit. TCRdb itself trimmed the public reads at Q25 with fastp, ran MiXCR and retained productive beta chains. Each entry is one CDR3 protein sequence, shown with its most common DNA and genes. The sample yields about 640,000 distinct CDR3 sequences; roughly 20% were counted once. The leading ten clones occupy under 35% of the sample. The sequenced sample consisted of blood. The receptors originated from a man aged 30 to 39 with Graves' ophthalmopathy.

This clonotype was counted at least ten times. This chain links TRBV11-2 with TRBJ2-1, with 9 bases lining up with TRBD2. Trimming at V came to 4 bases and at J to 4 bases, leaving 8 bases not matched to a gene. Germline V lookup: CDR1 SGHAT, CDR2 FQNNGV. CDR3 size: 16 residues. CDR3 coding DNA: TGTGCCAGCAGCTGGCGGGGGGGCAATGTATACAATGAGCAGTTCTTC. Its translation: CASSWRGGNVYNEQFF.

This clonotype occurred many times. This chain links TRBV11-2 with TRBJ2-2; TRBD2 matches 12 bases. CDR1 and CDR2 from the germline V gene are SGHAT and FQNNGV. This CDR3 has 16 amino acids. V was clipped by 6 bases and J by 6 bases; unmatched bases: 8. The CDR3 nucleotides are TGTGCCAGCAGGGCGACTAGCGGGAGACGACCCGGGGAGCTGTTTTTT. Translated, it gives CASRATSGRRPGELFF.

Ten or more counts support this clonotype. This rearrangement joins TRBV9 to TRBJ1-2; 7 bases fit TRBD1. V lost 0 bases and J lost 5; bases outside the gene matches: 7. In germline, CDR1 is SGDLS, CDR2 YYNGEE. The length of the CDR3 is 15 residues. The CDR3 region is CASSVDEGANYGYTF. The CDR3 bases are TGTGCCAGCAGCGTAGATGAGGGGGCGAATTATGGCTACACCTTC.

In this sample, this clonotype turned up many times. The rearrangement joins TRBV3-1 to TRBJ1-1; no firm D call. CDR3 length: 15 amino acids. Germline CDR1 reads LGHDT; CDR2 reads YNNKEL (reference sequence). V lost 1 base and J 1 base, leaving 10 bases between the germline ends. In DNA, the CDR3 is TGTGCCAGCAGCCAAGCCTTGACTAGGAACACTGAAGCTTTCTTT. It encodes CASSQALTRNTEAFF.

This clonotype appeared a few times. The V gene is TRBV9, the J gene TRBJ1-3; a possible D gene is TRBD1 (5 bases). V was trimmed by 4 bases and J by 4 bases, leaving 15 bases between them. The CDR3 covers 15 residues. In germline, CDR1 is SGDLS, CDR2 YYNGEE. Here the CDR3 DNA reads TGTGCCAGCAGCACGGGGGATCTTATCGGAAACACCATATATTTT. The encoded protein is CASSTGDLIGNTIYF.

The table lists this clonotype with a few counts. The V call is TRBV30, the J call TRBJ2-1, with TRBD2 matching 7 bases. Per the germline V gene, CDR1 is GTSNPN and CDR2 is SVGIG (reference sequence). This CDR3 contains 16 residues. V lost 4 bases to trimming and J lost 4 bases; unmatched junction nucleotides: 13. CDR3: CAWTPWGEGEYNEQFF. The CDR3 coding sequence is TGTGCCTGGACTCCTTGGGGGGAGGGCGAGTACAATGAGCAGTTCTTC.

This clonotype showed up many times. The V gene is TRBV2, the J gene TRBJ1-5; perhaps TRBD1 as D (6 bases). The CDR3 loop spans 14 amino acids. In germline, CDR1 is SNHLY, CDR2 FYNNEI. The germline V and J ends were trimmed by 6 bases and 6 bases, with 15 bases remaining between them. The DNA for the CDR3 is TGTGCCAGCAGGATCGGGACAAGGATTCAGCCCCAGCATTTT. Translated, it gives CASRIGTRIQPQHF.

Here the CDR3 reads CASSQVRVPSTDTQYF. The CDR3 nucleotides read TGCGCCAGCAGCCAAGTCAGGGTCCCTAGCACAGATACGCAGTATTTT. The chain recombines TRBV4-1 with TRBJ2-3, with a weak D call TRBD1 (5 bases). This CDR3 is 16 amino acids long. Germline V gene sequence: CDR1 MGHRA, CDR2 YSYEKL. Trimming pared 1 base from V and 0 bases from J, leaving 11 bases between.

The chain joins TRBV7-3 to TRBJ1-3; 8 nucleotides match TRBD1. In germline, CDR1 is SGHTA, CDR2 FQGTGA. The CDR3 contains 20 residues. Trimming took 5 bases from V and 0 from J; bases not matched to a gene: 18. CDR3 DNA: TGTGCCAGCAGCGATAAATACCGGGACAGGCGTTTTAGCTCTGGAAACACCATATATTTT. It codes for CASSDKYRDRRFSSGNTIYF.

This clonotype was detected a few times. This chain connects TRBV28 to TRBJ2-7, with D possibly being TRBD1 (5 bases). This CDR3 is 14 amino acids long. Germline-derived CDR1 and CDR2 are MDHEN and SYDVKM. Trimming left V 5 bases short and J 1 base short, with 12 bases between. CDR3 sequence (DNA): TGTGCCAGCAGTGGACATGCACTTTCCTACGAGCAGTACTTC. As protein: CASSGHALSYEQYF.

This chain connects TRBV18 to TRBJ1-5; TRBD1 is a possible D gene (5 bases). The CDR3 is 16 residues long. Germline V gives CDR1 KGHSH, CDR2 LQKENI. V lost 0 bases and J lost 0, with 9 bases in between. CDR3 DNA sequence: TGTGCCAGCTCACCACCGGGACGGAATAGCAATCAGCCCCAGCATTTT. Residues: CASSPPGRNSNQPQHF.

This clonotype has a handful of counts. The chain is built from TRBV11-3 and TRBJ2-1; 9 positions agree with TRBD1. V dropped 5 bases and J dropped 6; count of bases not matched to a gene: 8. CDR1 is SGHNT, CDR2 YENEEA, per germline. The CDR3 is 15 residues long. The CDR3, as DNA: TGTGCCAGCAGCCTGGGACAGGGCACCCCCAATGAGCAGTTCTTC. It encodes CASSLGQGTPNEQFF.

This clonotype was detected many times. The chain joins TRBV30 to TRBJ2-5; maybe TRBD2 (7 bases). This CDR3 is built from 14 residues. V lost 0 bases and J 9 bases, leaving 17 bases between the germline ends. Germline V lookup: CDR1 GTSNPN, CDR2 SVGIG (reference sequence). CDR3 protein: CAWSVHFGGQAQYF. The CDR3 DNA sequence: TGTGCCTGGAGTGTACATTTCGGGGGGCAGGCCCAGTACTTC. Looking up the rest from reference TRBV30 and TRBJ2-5 gives the full variable domain: SQTIHQWPATLVQPVGSPLSLECTVEGTSNPNLYWYRQAAGRGLQLLFYSVGIGQISSEVPQNLSASRPQDRQFILSSKKLLLSDSGFYLCAWSVHFGGQAQYFGPGTRLLVL.

This clonotype was found a few times. V usage is TRBV5-1 and J usage is TRBJ2-3; a possible D gene is TRBD2 (5 bases). The CDR3 extends over 14 amino acids. Trimming removed 2 bases at V and 3 bases at J, with 10 bases between. CDR1 SGHRS and CDR2 YFSETQ come from the germline V gene. The DNA for the CDR3 is TGCGCCAGCAGCTTATTCTCGGGAACAGATACGCAGTATTTT. Its protein is CASSLFSGTDTQYF.

This clonotype was observed many times. The J gene is TRBJ2-6, the V gene TRBV5-1; D unresolved. The CDR3 covers 15 residues. Trimming took off 4 bases at V and 0 bases at J, with 8 bases between the two ends. Germline lookup yields CDR1 SGHRS and CDR2 YFSETQ. The CDR3 spells CASSPGSSGANVLTF. Written as DNA, the CDR3 is TGCGCCAGCAGCCCGGGTTCCTCTGGGGCCAACGTCCTGACTTTC.

This chain connects TRBV28 to TRBJ1-6; 7 bases match TRBD1. This CDR3 has 15 amino acids. Germline V CDR1 and CDR2: MDHEN, SYDVKM. V was clipped by 4 bases and J by 4 bases; unmatched bases: 4. CDR3 protein: CASSSPQGYNSPLHF. In DNA form, the CDR3 reads TGTGCCAGCAGTTCCCCACAGGGGTATAATTCACCCCTCCACTTT.

This clonotype was recorded once. A read error may explain this, as a much larger clone is one base away. The V and J genes are TRBV9 and TRBJ1-2; weak D call: TRBD1 (5 bases). The V gene's germline CDR1 is SGDLS and CDR2 YYNGEE. Trimming stripped 0 bases from V and 4 bases from J, with 13 bases between. The CDR3 consists of 15 residues. The CDR3 DNA reads as TGTGCCAGCAGCGTAGGCGGGGCACGACGCTATGGCTACACCTTC. This sequence encodes CASSVGGARRYGYTF.

This clonotype has ten or more counts. This chain links TRBV12-3 or TRBV12-4 with TRBJ2-5; D is possibly TRBD1 (6 bases). The CDR3 has 12 residues. Trimming took off 6 bases at V and 5 bases at J, with 10 bases between the two ends. CDR3 DNA: TGTGCCAGCAGGGAAACAGGGGAGACCCAGTACTTC. Translated: CASRETGETQYF.

Ten or more counts support this clonotype. CDR3 residues: CASSPRTGNSPLHF. CDR3 DNA: TGTGCCAGCAGCCCGAGGACAGGGAATTCACCCCTCCACTTT. J is TRBJ1-6 and V is TRBV27, with 8 bases identical to TRBD1. The V gene's germline CDR1 is MNHEY and CDR2 SMNVEV (reference sequence). Trimming removed 6 bases from V and 7 bases from J; junction bases left unmatched: 5. The CDR3 is 14 residues long.

CDR3 bases: TGTGCCTGGAATCGGGACAATGAAAAACTGTTTTTT. It encodes CAWNRDNEKLFF. V usage is TRBV30 and J usage is TRBJ1-4; D possibly corresponds to TRBD1 (5 bases). Between the trimmed V and J ends, which lost 4 bases and 5 bases, there was a span of 8 bases. From germline, CDR1 is GTSNPN and CDR2 SVGIG (reference sequence). This CDR3 is built from 12 residues. Using reference TRBV30 and TRBJ1-4 for the parts outside the CDR3, the full variable domain is SQTIHQWPATLVQPVGSPLSLECTVEGTSNPNLYWYRQAAGRGLQLLFYSVGIGQISSEVPQNLSASRPQDRQFILSSKKLLLSDSGFYLCAWNRDNEKLFFGSGTQLSVL.

The chain couples TRBV30 to TRBJ2-1, with D possibly matching TRBD1 (5 bases). CDR3 size: 13 residues. CDR1 and CDR2 (germline): GTSNPN, SVGIG (reference sequence). Trimming shortened V by 2 bases and J by 10 bases, and 15 bases separated the two germline ends. The CDR3 nucleotides are TGTGCCTGGAGTCTTTCTAGGACAAGGGAGCAGTTCTTC. Its translation: CAWSLSRTREQFF.

The rearrangement links TRBV19 to TRBJ1-1; TRBD1 aligns across 7 bases. The CDR3 sequence is 15 residues long. V gave up 6 bases and J gave up 5 bases; unmatched junction bases: 12. The germline CDR1 and CDR2 sequences are LNHDA and SQIVND (reference sequence). The CDR3 spells CASRPFWQGGTEAFF. In nucleotides, the CDR3 is TGTGCCAGTAGACCCTTCTGGCAGGGGGGAACTGAAGCTTTCTTT. The variable domain in full, with the rest retrieved from reference TRBV19 and TRBJ1-1, is DGGITQSPKYLFRKEGQNVTLSCEQNLNHDAMYWYRQDPGQGLRLIYYSQIVNDFQKGDIAEGYSVSREKKESFPLTVTSAQKNPTAFYLCASRPFWQGGTEAFFGQGTRLTVV.

V usage is TRBV20-1 and J usage is TRBJ2-1; TRBD2 matches at 7 bases. This CDR3 comprises 15 residues. CDR1 is DFQATT, CDR2 SNEGSKA, per germline (reference sequence). The V gene end was trimmed by 0 bases and the J gene end by 3 bases; junction bases not matched to a gene: 5. The CDR3 DNA reads TGCAGTGCTAGAGATGGGCTAGCGGACTACAATGAGCAGTTCTTC. This gives the protein CSARDGLADYNEQFF.

The sample holds a few counts of this clonotype. The chain carries TRBV20-1 and TRBJ1-5; 8 bases align to TRBD1. CDR1 DFQATT and CDR2 SNEGSKA come from the germline V gene (reference sequence). With V trimmed by 2 bases and J by 5 bases, 8 bases remained unmatched. CDR3 length: 15 amino acids. CDR3 region: CSARIPDRADQPQHF. CDR3 nucleotide sequence: TGCAGTGCTAGAATCCCGGACAGGGCGGATCAGCCCCAGCATTTT.

This clonotype was seen a few times. The chain recombines TRBV3-1 with TRBJ2-1, with 8 bases that match TRBD2. V shed 3 bases, J shed 6 bases, and the junction held 10 bases outside the gene matches. This CDR3 is built from 16 residues. The germline CDR1 and CDR2 sequences are LGHDT and YNNKEL (reference sequence). This chain's CDR3 is CASSQGTSGGPNEQFF. CDR3 sequence (DNA): TGTGCCAGCAGCCAGGGGACTAGTGGTGGTCCCAATGAGCAGTTCTTC.